Shown below are 9 T cell receptor beta chains from a single sample sequenced in a study of blood T cell repertoires in COVID-19. TCRdb keeps only in-frame clones here, not all; method: immunoSEQ multiplex PCR. The sample yields about 180,000 clones, around 90% seen once. Sequencing used peripheral blood. Receptor source: a woman aged 45-65 years with acute or convalescent COVID-19.

The CDR3 here is CASSRQGWGEQFF. The DNA for the CDR3 is TGTGCCAGCAGCAGACAGGGGTGGGGTGAGCAGTTCTTC. This chain connects TRBV7-2 to TRBJ2-1; 8 bases match TRBD1. V was pared by 5 bases and J by 9 bases, with 6 bases of the junction left unmatched. Germline CDR1 reads SGHTA; CDR2 reads FQGNSA. CDR3 length equals 13 residues.

The chain recombines TRBV6-2 or TRBV6-3 with TRBJ1-2; D gene unclear. The CDR3 is 15 residues long. Germline V gives CDR1 MNHEY, CDR2 SVGEGT. Trimming cost V 0 bases and J 4 bases, with 12 bases left between them. CDR3 loop: CASSYSTPGGYGYTF. In DNA, the CDR3 is TGTGCCAGCAGTTACTCGACCCCGGGAGGCTATGGCTACACCTTC.

The chain employs TRBV9 and TRBJ2-7; weak D call: TRBD2 (6 bases). This CDR3 region has 13 residues. Germline V gene lookup returns CDR1 SGDLS and CDR2 YYNGEE. Trimming pared 3 bases from V and 7 bases from J, leaving 14 bases between. CDR3 region: CASSDGRLWEQYF. The CDR3 coding sequence is TGTGCCAGCAGCGATGGGAGGCTGTGGGAGCAGTACTTC.

The V call is TRBV5-1, the J call TRBJ2-2; D might be TRBD2 (5 bases). Germline V gene lookup returns CDR1 SGHRS and CDR2 YFSETQ. V was shortened by 4 bases and J by 2 bases, with 15 bases between the two germline ends. The CDR3 has 16 residues. DNA of the CDR3: TGCGCCAGCAGCCCGGATCGAGCGGTCAACACCGGGGAGCTGTTTTTT. Amino acids: CASSPDRAVNTGELFF. Drawing the rest from reference TRBV5-1 and TRBJ2-2, the complete variable domain is KAGVTQTPRYLIKTRGQQVTLSCSPISGHRSVSWYQQTPGQGLQFLFEYFSETQRNKGNFPGRFSGRQFSNSRSEMNVSTLELGDSALYLCASSPDRAVNTGELFFGEGSRLTVL.

V usage is TRBV5-1 and J usage is TRBJ2-3; 8 bases are shared with TRBD2. Germline V gives CDR1 SGHRS, CDR2 YFSETQ. V shed 4 bases, J shed 1 base, and the junction held 5 bases outside the gene matches. The CDR3 consists of 15 residues. The CDR3 loop is CASSRSGVGTDTQYF. The CDR3 DNA follows: TGCGCCAGCAGCCGTAGCGGGGTAGGCACAGATACGCAGTATTTT.

The J gene is TRBJ1-2, the V gene TRBV4-1; no clear D gene. Between the trimmed V and J ends, which lost 0 bases and 2 bases, there was a span of 13 bases. The CDR3 length is 16 residues. Germline V gives CDR1 MGHRA, CDR2 YSYEKL. CDR3 sequence (DNA): TGCGCCAGCAGCCAAGATCATCGGGAAAGCAACTATGGCTACACCTTC. The encoded protein is CASSQDHRESNYGYTF.

The chain combines TRBV27 with TRBJ2-7; D gene unclear. V lost 7 bases and J 1 base, leaving 11 bases between the germline ends. The germline V gene has CDR1 MNHEY and CDR2 SMNVEV (reference sequence). The CDR3 has 13 amino acids. CDR3 sequence: CASNPSGSYEQYF. Written as DNA, the CDR3 is TGTGCCAGCAACCCGTCGGGTTCCTACGAGCAGTACTTC.

This clone was seen a handful of times. The chain is built from TRBV9 and TRBJ1-1, with 8 bases matching TRBD1. J gave up 5 bases and V 4 bases, and 10 bases lay outside the gene matches. This CDR3 has 15 residues. Germline V gene sequence: CDR1 SGDLS, CDR2 YYNGEE. The CDR3 loop reads CASSPEGRGRTEAFF. The CDR3 DNA reads as TGTGCCAGCAGCCCAGAGGGCAGGGGGCGGACTGAAGCTTTCTTT.

For the CDR3, the DNA is TGTGCCTGGAGTTCAGGGTCTGTCCCCGGCACCGGGGAGCTGTTTTTT. Amino acid sequence: CAWSSGSVPGTGELFF. The gene calls are TRBV30 and TRBJ2-2, with D possibly being TRBD1 (5 bases). V dropped 2 bases and J dropped 4 bases, with 17 bases sitting between them. The CDR3 contains 16 residues. Germline V gene lookup returns CDR1 GTSNPN and CDR2 SVGIG (reference sequence).